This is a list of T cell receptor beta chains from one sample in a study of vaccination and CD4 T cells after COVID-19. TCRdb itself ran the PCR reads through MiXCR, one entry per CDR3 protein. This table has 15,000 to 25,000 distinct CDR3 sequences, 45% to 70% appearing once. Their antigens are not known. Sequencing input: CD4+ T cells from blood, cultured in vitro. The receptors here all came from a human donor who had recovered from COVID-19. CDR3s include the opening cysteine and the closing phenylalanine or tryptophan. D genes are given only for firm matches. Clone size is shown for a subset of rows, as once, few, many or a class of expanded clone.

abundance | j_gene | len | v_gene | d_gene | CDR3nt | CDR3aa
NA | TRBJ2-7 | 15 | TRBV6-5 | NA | TGTGCCAGCAGTTACTCGCGGCCAGGGGATTCCGAGCAGTACTTC | CASSYSRPGDSEQYF
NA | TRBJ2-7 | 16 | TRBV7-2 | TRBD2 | TGTGCCAGCAGCCCACAGTCTAGCGGGAGAATAACCGAGCAGTACTTC | CASSPQSSGRITEQYF
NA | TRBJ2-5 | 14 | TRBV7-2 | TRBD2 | TGTGCCAGCAGCTTAGAACTAGCGGAAGAGACCCAGTACTTC | CASSLELAEETQYF
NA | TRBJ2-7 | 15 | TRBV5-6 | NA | TGTGCCAGCAGCTACCTTTATGGTGTGACGTACGAGCAGTACTTC | CASSYLYGVTYEQYF
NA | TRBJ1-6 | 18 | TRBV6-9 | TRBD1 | TGTGCCAGCAGTTGCTATCTGGACAGGGCCCTTTATAATTCACCCCTCCACTTT | CASSCYLDRALYNSPLHF
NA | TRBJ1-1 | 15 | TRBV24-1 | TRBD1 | TGTGCCACCAGTGATCGACAGGGAGAGGGGACTGAAGCTTTCTTT | CATSDRQGEGTEAFF
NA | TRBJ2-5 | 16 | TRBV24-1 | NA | TGTGCCACCAGTGATCCCCGGACTGCTCCGCAAGAGACCCAGTACTTC | CATSDPRTAPQETQYF
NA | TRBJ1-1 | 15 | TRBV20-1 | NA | TGCAGTGCTAGAGGAGGAACACCGTCAGGCACTGAAGCTTTCTTT | CSARGGTPSGTEAFF
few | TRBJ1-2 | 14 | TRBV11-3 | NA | TGTGCCAGCAGCTTACACCACAGTAACTATGGCTACACCTTC | CASSLHHSNYGYTF
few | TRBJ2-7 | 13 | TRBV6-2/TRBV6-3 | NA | TGTGCCAGCAGTTACTCAGGGTTCGACGAGCAGTACTTC | CASSYSGFDEQYF
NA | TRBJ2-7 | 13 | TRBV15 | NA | TGTGCCACCAGCAGGAAAGGATCCTACGAGCAGTACTTC | CATSRKGSYEQYF
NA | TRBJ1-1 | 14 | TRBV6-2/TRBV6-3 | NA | TGTGCCAGCAGTTACTCGAGCAGGGAGGGAAAAGCTTTCTTT | CASSYSSREGKAFF
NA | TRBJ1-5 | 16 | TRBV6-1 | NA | TGTGCCAGCACCCGTTGGGGGACTTATAGCAATCAGCCCCAGCATTTT | CASTRWGTYSNQPQHF
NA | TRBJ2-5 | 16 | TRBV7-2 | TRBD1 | TGTGCCAGCAGCCAACGGGACAGGGGACCAAGAGAGACCCAGTACTTC | CASSQRDRGPRETQYF
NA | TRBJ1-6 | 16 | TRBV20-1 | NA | TGCAGTGCTAGAGATGGGGGGTTGTTTGCAGATTCACCCCTCCACTTT | CSARDGGLFADSPLHF
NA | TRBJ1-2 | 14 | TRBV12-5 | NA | TGTGCTAGTGGTTACCTACCAGGGATTGGGGGCTACACCTTC | CASGYLPGIGGYTF
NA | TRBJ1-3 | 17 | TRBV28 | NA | TGTGCCAGCAGTTCACCCTGGAGCTCCCAGACAGGAAACACCATATATTTT | CASSSPWSSQTGNTIYF
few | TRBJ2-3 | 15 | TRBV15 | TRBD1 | TGTGCCACCAGCGCCCAGGGGGCAAAAACAGATACGCAGTATTTT | CATSAQGAKTDTQYF
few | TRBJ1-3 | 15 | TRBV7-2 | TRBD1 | TGTGCCAGCAGCGCTCGACAGGGCTCTGGAAACACCATATATTTT | CASSARQGSGNTIYF
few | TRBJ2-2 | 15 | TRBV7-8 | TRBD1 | TGTGCCAGCAGCTGGGGACAGACAGATGCCGGGGAGCTGTTTTTT | CASSWGQTDAGELFF
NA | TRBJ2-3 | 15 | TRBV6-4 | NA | TGTGCCAGCAGTCCGCTGGGGACTGCCCTAGGGACGCAGTATTTT | CASSPLGTALGTQYF
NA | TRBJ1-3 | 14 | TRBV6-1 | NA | TGTGCCAGCAGCTGGGGGGCTTCTGGAAACACCATATATTTT | CASSWGASGNTIYF
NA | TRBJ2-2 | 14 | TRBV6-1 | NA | TGTGCCTGCCAGGGGCTCGACTGGACCGGGGAGCTGTTTTTT | CACQGLDWTGELFF
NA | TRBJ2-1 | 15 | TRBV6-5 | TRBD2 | TGTGCCAGCAGTTACGGACCAGCGGGAGAATATGAGCAGTTCTTC | CASSYGPAGEYEQFF
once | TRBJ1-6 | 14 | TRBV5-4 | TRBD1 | TGTGCCAGCAGTACTCCGGGACAGGGGTCACCCCTCCACTTT | CASSTPGQGSPLHF
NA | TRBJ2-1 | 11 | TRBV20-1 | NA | TGCAGTGCTAGACAGATCCATGAGCAGTTCTTC | CSARQIHEQFF
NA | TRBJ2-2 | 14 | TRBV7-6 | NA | TGTGCCAGCAGCGTGACTAGTACCACCGGGGAGCTGTTTTTT | CASSVTSTTGELFF
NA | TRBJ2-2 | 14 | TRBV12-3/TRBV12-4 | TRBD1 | TGTGCCAGCAGTCAACAGGGGAAGTCCGGGGAGCTGTTTTTT | CASSQQGKSGELFF
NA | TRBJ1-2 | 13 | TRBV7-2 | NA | TGTGCCAGCAGCTTTTTGGCTCAGGGAGGCTACACCTTC | CASSFLAQGGYTF
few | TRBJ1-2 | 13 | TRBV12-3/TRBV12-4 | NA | TGTGCCAGCAGTTGGGGCTTTGGGGCTGGCTACACCTTC | CASSWGFGAGYTF